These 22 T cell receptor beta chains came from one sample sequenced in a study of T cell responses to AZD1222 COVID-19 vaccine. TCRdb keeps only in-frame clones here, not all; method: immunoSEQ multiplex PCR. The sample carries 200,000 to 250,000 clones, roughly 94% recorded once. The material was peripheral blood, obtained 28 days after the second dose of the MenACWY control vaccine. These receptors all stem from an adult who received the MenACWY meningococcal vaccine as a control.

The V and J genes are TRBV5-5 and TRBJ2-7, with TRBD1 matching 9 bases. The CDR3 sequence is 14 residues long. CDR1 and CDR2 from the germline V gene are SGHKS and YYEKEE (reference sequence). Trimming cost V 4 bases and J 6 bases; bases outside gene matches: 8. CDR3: CASSGGTGPREQYF. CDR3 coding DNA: TGTGCCAGCAGCGGAGGGACAGGGCCCCGCGAGCAGTACTTC.

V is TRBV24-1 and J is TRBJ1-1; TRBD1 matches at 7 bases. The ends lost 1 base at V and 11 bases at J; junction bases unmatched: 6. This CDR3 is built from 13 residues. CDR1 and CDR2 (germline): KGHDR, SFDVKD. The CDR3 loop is CATSDFRGQIAFF. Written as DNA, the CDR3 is TGTGCCACCAGTGATTTCCGGGGACAGATTGCTTTCTTT.

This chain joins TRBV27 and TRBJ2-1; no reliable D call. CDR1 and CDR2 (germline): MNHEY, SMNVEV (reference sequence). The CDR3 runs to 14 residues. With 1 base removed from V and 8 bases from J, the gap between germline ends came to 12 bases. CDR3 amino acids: CASSLWQASDEQFF. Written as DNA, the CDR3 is TGTGCCAGCAGTTTATGGCAGGCCTCCGATGAGCAGTTCTTC.

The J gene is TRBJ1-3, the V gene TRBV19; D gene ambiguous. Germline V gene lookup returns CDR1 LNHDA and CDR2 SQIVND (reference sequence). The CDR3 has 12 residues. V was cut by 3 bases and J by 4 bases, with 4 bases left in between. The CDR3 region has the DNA TGTGCCAGTAGTATTGGAGGAAACACCATATATTTT. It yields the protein CASSIGGNTIYF.

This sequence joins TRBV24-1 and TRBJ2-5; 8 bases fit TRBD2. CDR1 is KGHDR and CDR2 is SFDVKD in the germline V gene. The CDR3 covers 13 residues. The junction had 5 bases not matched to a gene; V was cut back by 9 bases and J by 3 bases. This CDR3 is CATSTGGEETQYF. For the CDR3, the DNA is TGTGCCACCTCTACGGGAGGGGAAGAGACCCAGTACTTC.

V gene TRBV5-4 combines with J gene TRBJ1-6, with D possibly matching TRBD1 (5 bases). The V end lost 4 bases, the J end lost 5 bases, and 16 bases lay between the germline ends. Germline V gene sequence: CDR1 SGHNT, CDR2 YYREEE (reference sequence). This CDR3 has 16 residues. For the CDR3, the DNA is TGTGCCAGCAGCCCAGGGCGGGGCCGTGATAATTCACCCCTCCACTTT. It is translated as CASSPGRGRDNSPLHF.

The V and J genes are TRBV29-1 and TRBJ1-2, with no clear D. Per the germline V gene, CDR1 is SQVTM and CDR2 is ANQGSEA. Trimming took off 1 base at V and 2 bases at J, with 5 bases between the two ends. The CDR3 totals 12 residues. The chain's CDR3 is CSVEAENYGYTF. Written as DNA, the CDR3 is TGCAGCGTTGAAGCTGAGAACTATGGCTACACCTTC.

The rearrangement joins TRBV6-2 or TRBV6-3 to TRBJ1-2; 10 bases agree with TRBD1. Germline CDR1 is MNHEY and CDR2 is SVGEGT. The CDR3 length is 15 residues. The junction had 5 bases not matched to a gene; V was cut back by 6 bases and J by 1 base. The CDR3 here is CASSLGTGVNYGYTF. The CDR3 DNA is TGTGCCAGCAGCCTCGGGACAGGGGTTAACTATGGCTACACCTTC.

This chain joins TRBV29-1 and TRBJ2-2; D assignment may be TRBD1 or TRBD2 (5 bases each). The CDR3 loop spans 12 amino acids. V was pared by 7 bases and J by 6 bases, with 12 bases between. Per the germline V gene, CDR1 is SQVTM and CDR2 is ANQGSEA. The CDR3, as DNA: TGCAGCGGGGGGACCCCAGCCGGGGAGCTGTTTTTT. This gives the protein CSGGTPAGELFF.

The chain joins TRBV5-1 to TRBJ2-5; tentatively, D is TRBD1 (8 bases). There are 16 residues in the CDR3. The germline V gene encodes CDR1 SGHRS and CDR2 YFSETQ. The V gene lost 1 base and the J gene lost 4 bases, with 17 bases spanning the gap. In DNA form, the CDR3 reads TGCGCCAGCAGCTTGACATCACAGGGGGGGCCAGAGACCCAGTACTTC. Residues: CASSLTSQGGPETQYF. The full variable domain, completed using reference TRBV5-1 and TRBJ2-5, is KAGVTQTPRYLIKTRGQQVTLSCSPISGHRSVSWYQQTPGQGLQFLFEYFSETQRNKGNFPGRFSGRQFSNSRSEMNVSTLELGDSALYLCASSLTSQGGPETQYFGPGTRLLVL.

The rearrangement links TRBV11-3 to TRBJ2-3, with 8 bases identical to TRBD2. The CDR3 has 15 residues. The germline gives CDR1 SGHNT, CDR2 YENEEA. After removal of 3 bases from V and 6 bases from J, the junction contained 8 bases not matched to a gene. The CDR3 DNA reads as TGTGCCAGCAGCTTCGGCGGGAGGACCGGGGATACGCAGTATTTT. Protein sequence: CASSFGGRTGDTQYF.

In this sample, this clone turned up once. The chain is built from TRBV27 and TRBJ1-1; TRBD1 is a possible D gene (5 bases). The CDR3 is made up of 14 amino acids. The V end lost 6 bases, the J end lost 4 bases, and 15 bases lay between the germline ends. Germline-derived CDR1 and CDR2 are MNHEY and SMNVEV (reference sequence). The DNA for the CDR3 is TGTGCCAGCAGGGGGCGGGGGGAGGTCACTGAAGCTTTCTTT. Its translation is CASRGRGEVTEAFF.

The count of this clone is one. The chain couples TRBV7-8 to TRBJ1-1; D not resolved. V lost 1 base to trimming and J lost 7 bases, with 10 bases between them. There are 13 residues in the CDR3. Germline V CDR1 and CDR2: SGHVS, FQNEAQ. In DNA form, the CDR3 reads TGTGCCAGCAGCTTAGGGGTTAAGGATGAAGCTTTCTTT. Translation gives CASSLGVKDEAFF.

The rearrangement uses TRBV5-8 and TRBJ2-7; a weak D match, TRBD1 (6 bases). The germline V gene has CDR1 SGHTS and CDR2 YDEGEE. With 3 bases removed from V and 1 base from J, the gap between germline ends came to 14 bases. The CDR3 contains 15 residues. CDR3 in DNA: TGTGCCAGCAGCTCCGGGACACGACGATCCTACGAGCAGTACTTC. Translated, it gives CASSSGTRRSYEQYF.

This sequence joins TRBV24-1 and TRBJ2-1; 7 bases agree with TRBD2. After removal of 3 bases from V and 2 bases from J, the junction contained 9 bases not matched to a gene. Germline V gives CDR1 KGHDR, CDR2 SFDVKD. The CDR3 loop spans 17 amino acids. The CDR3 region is CATSDPSGGSPYNEQFF. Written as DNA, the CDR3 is TGTGCCACCAGTGATCCCTCGGGCGGGAGCCCCTACAATGAGCAGTTCTTC.

The CDR3 sequence: CASSGGVLNTEAFF. The CDR3 region has the DNA TGTGCCAGCAGTGGGGGAGTGTTGAACACTGAAGCTTTCTTT. The chain has TRBV28 and TRBJ1-1; D perhaps matches TRBD1 (5 bases). The V end lost 5 bases, the J end lost 0 bases, and 10 bases lay between the germline ends. This CDR3 has 14 residues. CDR1 MDHEN and CDR2 SYDVKM come from the germline V gene. Looking up the rest from reference TRBV28 and TRBJ1-1 gives the full variable domain: DVKVTQSSRYLVKRTGEKVFLECVQDMDHENMFWYRQDPGLGLRLIYFSYDVKMKEKGDIPEGYSVSREKKERFSLILESASTNQTSMYLCASSGGVLNTEAFFGQGTRLTVV.

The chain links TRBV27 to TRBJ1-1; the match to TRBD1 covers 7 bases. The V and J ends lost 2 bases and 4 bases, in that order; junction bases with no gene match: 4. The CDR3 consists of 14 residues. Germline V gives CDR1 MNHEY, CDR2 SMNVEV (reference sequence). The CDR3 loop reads CASSLNRGGTEAFF. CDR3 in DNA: TGTGCCAGCAGTTTAAACAGGGGAGGCACTGAAGCTTTCTTT.

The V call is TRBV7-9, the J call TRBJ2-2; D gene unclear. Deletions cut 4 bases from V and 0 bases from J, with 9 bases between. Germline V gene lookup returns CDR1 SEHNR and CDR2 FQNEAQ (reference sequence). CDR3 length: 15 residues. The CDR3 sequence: CASSSRLANTGELFF. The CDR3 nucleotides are TGTGCCAGCAGCTCACGACTGGCGAACACCGGGGAGCTGTTTTTT.

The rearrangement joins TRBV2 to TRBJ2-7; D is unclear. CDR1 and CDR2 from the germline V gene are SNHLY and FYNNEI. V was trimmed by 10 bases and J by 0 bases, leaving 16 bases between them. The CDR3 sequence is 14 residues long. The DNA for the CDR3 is TGTGCCACCGTGCAAAGGGTGGGCTCCTACGAGCAGTACTTC. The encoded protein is CATVQRVGSYEQYF.

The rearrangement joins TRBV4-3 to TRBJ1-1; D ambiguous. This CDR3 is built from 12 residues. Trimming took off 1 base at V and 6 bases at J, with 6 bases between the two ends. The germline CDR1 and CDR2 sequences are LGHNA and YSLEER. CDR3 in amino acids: CASSQAGSEAFF. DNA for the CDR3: TGCGCCAGCAGCCAAGCAGGCTCTGAAGCTTTCTTT.

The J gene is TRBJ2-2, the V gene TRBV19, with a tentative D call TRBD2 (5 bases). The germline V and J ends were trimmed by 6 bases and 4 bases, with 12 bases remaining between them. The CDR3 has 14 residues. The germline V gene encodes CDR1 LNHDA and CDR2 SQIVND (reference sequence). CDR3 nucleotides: TGTGCCAGTAGAGTGGGAGATTTCACCGGGGAGCTGTTTTTT. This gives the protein CASRVGDFTGELFF.

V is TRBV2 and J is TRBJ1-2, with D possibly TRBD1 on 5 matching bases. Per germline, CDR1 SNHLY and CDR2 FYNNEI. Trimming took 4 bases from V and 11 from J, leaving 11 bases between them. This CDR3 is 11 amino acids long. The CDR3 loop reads CASSATVYYTF. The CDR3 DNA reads TGTGCCAGCAGTGCGACAGTATATTACACCTTC.